This TCR beta chain stems from a study of long-term antiretroviral therapy in people with HIV (dated 2022 in TCRdb). Concerning the study at large: The earliest samples were collected about a decade before the 2015 WHO recommendation for immediate ART, when ART was typically delayed until CD4 counts fell. A retrospective serial study tested whether changes in peripheral blood TRB repertoire composition and diversity were associated with ART initiation and durable HIV suppression. A total of under 250 cryopreserved PBMC samples came from approximately 30 adults with confirmed HIV infection and were collected serially over a mean of approximately six years (range 1-12). Of the roughly 31 participants with HIV, about twelve were female. No cross-contamination during QIAcube processing was shown when test extractions of a monoclonal T-cell line were performed alongside about 30 polyclonal samples.

Participants were included only if at least one PBMC sample before ART initiation and at least two post-ART samples were available. Treatment was received in the United States of America by all participants with HIV. Before DNA extraction, cryopreserved samples of about 1-10 million PBMC were thawed and washed. At the time of the earliest PBMC sample for each participant with HIV, ages ranged from about 23 to 60 years. Per participant, PBMC samples came from 1-4 timepoints prior to ART initiation and 2-8 timepoints following ART initiation, for a median of 7 samples. Serial HIV viral load, CD4+ T-cell count, ART history and demographic data were obtained for every participant. A Qiagen kit on a QIAcube was used to extract genomic DNA from unsorted PBMC, with samples processed in batches of 12. Germline trimming: 6 bases from V, 1 base from J; junction bases outside gene matches: 9. The CDR1 and CDR2 encoded by the germline V gene (reference sequence) are MNHNY and SVGAGI. Inclusive of the bounding cysteine and phenylalanine, the CDR3 is 16 residues long. The entry retains the CDR3 DNA only, 48 bases that are in frame from base 1.

Comment on this clone: Its antigen remains undetermined. No quality values exist for individual bases; no much larger clone is one base distant.

Sequencing of the TRB variable region was done with the immunoSEQ hsTCRB v3.0 assay at survey level resolution. A depth of roughly 40,000-55,000 T-cell genomes per sample was targeted for TRB sequencing. An Illumina MiSeq with a v3 150-cycle kit was used to sequence the pooled TRB libraries. In the authors' own workflow: Repertoire analysis ran in R within a reproducible Nextflow workflow covering QC, data transformation and analysis. LymphoSeq2, an R package for exploring AIRR-Seq data, was used to implement the custom analyses. A handful of samples yielding fewer than 5000 total TRB sequences were excluded, leaving approximately 190 analyzed HIV repertoires. Among the roughly 200 retained HIV repertoires, about 57 were collected before ART initiation and more than 120 after ART initiation. Each repertoire was downsampled to 5000 TRB nucleotide sequences, and summary statistics were averaged across 100 downsampling iterations. The analysis kept only TRB sequences whose CDR3 regions were at least seven amino acids long. Two measures captured diversity: a Shannon entropy-derived clonality score and the Gini coefficient. In the repertoire networks, any two of the top 5000 CDR3 amino acid sequences were linked whenever the two sequences differed by an edit distance of one. For TRB CDR3 amino acid sequences, GLIPH2 was used to predict antigen specificity groups and MHC restriction. To flag known associations with CMV, EBV, HIV or tissue antigens, CDR3 amino acid sequences were compared against VDJdb and McPAS-TCR. Pre-ART, post-ART and control groups were compared with Wilcoxon signed-rank tests and Holm-Bonferroni correction. Here the immuneACCESS table is served through TCRdb, limited to in-frame sequences with V and J called. Missing clones are a known gap in these copies; in checked studies unresolved V genes cover under half, and the rest lacks a known reason. That table furnishes V, J and clone size, whereas the DNA furnished D and trimming. This sample holds almost 35,000 clones; about 88% were observed only once. Of the sample, approximately 5% falls within the top ten clones.

Points the paper makes about the study in general: No data were available on ART adherence, viral resistance or therapy changes, limiting inferences about post-ART repertoire changes. Expanded TRB clones identified before ART initiation dominated the repertoire at all time points, although this dominance fluctuated and declined in many PLHIV after ART. Owing to limited PBMC availability, only the TCR beta chain was sequenced, without alpha chain pairing. Because pre-ART samples had limited cell numbers, unsorted PBMC were profiled rather than sorted CD4+ and CD8+ T cells. Samples dated from the mid-2000s to the late 2010s, and the ART regimens used may be less effective than current ones. Compared with controls, HIV repertoires had narrower CDR3 length ranges, and the network structure pointed to an antigen-experienced repertoire that shifted only slightly toward naive after ART. A significant increase in TRB diversity was found to be associated with ART initiation, although TRB diversity was observed to remain significantly below that of transplant donor controls even after long-term ART.

The receptor was derived from a woman in her twenties or thirties with HIV. The sequences come from unsorted PBMCs, collected roughly 2.9 years before starting antiretroviral therapy. The chain is assembled from TRBV6-6 and TRBJ2-1; 7 bases in the middle match TRBD1. The CDR3 has the sequence CASRRSGQPSYNEQFF. Here is the DNA: TGTGCCAGCAGAAGATCGGGACAGCCATCCTACAATGAGCAGTTCTTC.